These T cell receptor beta chains were read from a single sample in a study of T cells after yellow fever vaccination. MiXCR was run by TCRdb on the 5' RACE reads, yielding one entry per CDR3 protein. The table records some 100,000 distinct CDR3 sequences, 7.5% to 10% of them present only once. This sample comprised CD8+ T cells not binding an NS4B(214-222) dextramer, sorted from PBMCs, obtained approximately 15 days after the first yellow fever vaccination. The receptors derive from a man between 18 and 35 years old who received the YFV17D yellow fever vaccine. The CDR3 runs from the conserved cysteine through the conserved F or W. D genes are given only for firm matches. Clone sizes are given selectively: once, few, many, or a class where the clone is expanded.

>TRBV6-2/TRBV6-3|TRBJ2-7|.|.
TGTGCCAGCAGTGTTTACACTCTGAGCTCCTACGAGCAGTACTTC
CASSVYTLSSYEQYF
>TRBV5-1|TRBJ2-1|many|TRBD1
TGCGCCAGCAGCCTCCTCCCGGGACAGGGGCGCAATGAGCAGTTCTTC
CASSLLPGQGRNEQFF
>TRBV13|TRBJ2-7|few|.
TGTGCCAGCAGCTTTTTCGGCTCGGGGGAGCAGTACTTC
CASSFFGSGEQYF
>TRBV6-1|TRBJ2-7|few|TRBD2
TGTGCCAGCAGTACAGAGCGGGGGAAGAACGAGCAGTACTTC
CASSTERGKNEQYF
>TRBV6-6|TRBJ1-1|few|.
TGTGCCAGCAGTTACACCACCAGCACTGAAGCTTTCTTT
CASSYTTSTEAFF
>TRBV15|TRBJ2-1|many|.
TGTGCCACCAGCAGTAAACTTACGATTACGGAGCAGTTCTTC
CATSSKLTITEQFF
>TRBV7-2|TRBJ2-2|.|TRBD2
TGTGCCAGCAGGTCCCTAGCGGGGGGAGTCGGGGAGCTGTTTTTT
CASRSLAGGVGELFF
>TRBV11-2|TRBJ1-5|few|.
TGTGCCAGCAGCTTACAGCCGGGCCGACAGCCCCAGCATTTT
CASSLQPGRQPQHF
>TRBV5-1|TRBJ2-1|.|TRBD1
TGCGCCAGCAGCTTGGGACCCTTTGCAGGGGGCGGAGAGCAGTTCTTC
CASSLGPFAGGGEQFF
>TRBV4-1|TRBJ1-5|few|.
TGCGCCAGCAGCCAAGACCCAGATCCCAAACCCCAGCATTTT
CASSQDPDPKPQHF
>TRBV5-5|TRBJ1-1|.|TRBD1
TGTGCCAGCATCTCTCTTATCGGGACAGGGAACACTGAAGCTTTCTTT
CASISLIGTGNTEAFF
>TRBV7-8|TRBJ2-5|.|.
TGTGCCAGCAGCTTGGGGGACCCTAGTCAGTACTTC
CASSLGDPSQYF
>TRBV29-1|TRBJ1-2|.|TRBD1
TGCAGCGCTACAGGGGGCATCTATGGCTACACCTTC
CSATGGIYGYTF
>TRBV7-2|TRBJ2-5|few|.
TGTGCCAGCAGCTTAGGGGAGAGTCGCCTCCAAGAGACCCAGTACTTC
CASSLGESRLQETQYF